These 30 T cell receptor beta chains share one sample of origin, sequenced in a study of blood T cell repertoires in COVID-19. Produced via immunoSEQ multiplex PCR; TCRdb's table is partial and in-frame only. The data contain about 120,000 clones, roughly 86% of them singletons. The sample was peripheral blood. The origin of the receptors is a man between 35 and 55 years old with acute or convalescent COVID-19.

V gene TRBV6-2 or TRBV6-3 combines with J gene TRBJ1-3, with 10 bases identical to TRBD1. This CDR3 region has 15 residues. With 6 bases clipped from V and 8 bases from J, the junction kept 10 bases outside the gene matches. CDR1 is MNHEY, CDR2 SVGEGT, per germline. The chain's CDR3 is CASSRNRDRGHTIYF. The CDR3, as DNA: TGTGCCAGCAGCCGCAACCGGGACAGGGGACACACCATATATTTT.

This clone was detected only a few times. The CDR3 loop reads CASSHRTGRAKNIQYF. The CDR3 DNA reads TGCGCCAGCAGCCACCGGACAGGGCGAGCCAAAAACATTCAGTACTTC. The chain links TRBV4-1 to TRBJ2-4; 8 bases are shared with TRBD1. Germline lookup yields CDR1 MGHRA and CDR2 YSYEKL. The CDR3 spans 16 residues. Losses at the gene ends were 3 bases for V and 0 bases for J; bases not matched to a gene: 4.

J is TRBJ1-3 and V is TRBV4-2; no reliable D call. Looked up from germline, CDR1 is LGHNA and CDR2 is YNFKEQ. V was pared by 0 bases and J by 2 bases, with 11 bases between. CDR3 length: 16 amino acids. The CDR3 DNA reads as TGTGCCAGCAGCCAAGATCGGGCGGGCACTGGAAACACCATATATTTT. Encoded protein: CASSQDRAGTGNTIYF.

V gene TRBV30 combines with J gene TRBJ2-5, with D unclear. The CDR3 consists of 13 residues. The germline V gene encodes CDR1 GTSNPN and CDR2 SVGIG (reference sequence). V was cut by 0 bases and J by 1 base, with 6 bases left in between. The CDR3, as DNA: TGTGCCTGGAGTGTTCGTCTCCAAGAGACCCAGTACTTC. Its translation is CAWSVRLQETQYF.

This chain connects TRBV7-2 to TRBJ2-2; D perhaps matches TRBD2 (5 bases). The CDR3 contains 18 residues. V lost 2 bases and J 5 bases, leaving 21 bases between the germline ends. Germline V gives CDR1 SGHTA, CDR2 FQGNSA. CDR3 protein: CASSLSGYGGSGTGELFF. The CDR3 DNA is TGTGCCAGCAGCTTAAGCGGCTACGGTGGGAGTGGAACCGGGGAGCTGTTTTTT.

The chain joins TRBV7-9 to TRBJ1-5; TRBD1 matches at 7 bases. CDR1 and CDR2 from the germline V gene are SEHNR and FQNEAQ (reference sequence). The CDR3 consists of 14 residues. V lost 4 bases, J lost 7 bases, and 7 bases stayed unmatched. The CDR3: CASSSTGDGQPQHF. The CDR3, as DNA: TGTGCCAGCAGCTCCACAGGGGACGGGCAGCCCCAGCATTTT.

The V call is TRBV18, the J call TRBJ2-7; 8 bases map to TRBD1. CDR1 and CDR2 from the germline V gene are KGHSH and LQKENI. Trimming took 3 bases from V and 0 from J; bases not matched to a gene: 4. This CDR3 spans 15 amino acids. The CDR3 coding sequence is TGTGCCAGCTCACCTAGGGGACAGGACTCCTACGAGCAGTACTTC. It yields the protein CASSPRGQDSYEQYF. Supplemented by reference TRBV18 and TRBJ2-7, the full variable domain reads NAGVMQNPRHLVRRRGQEARLRCSPMKGHSHVYWYRQLPEEGLKFMVYLQKENIIDESGMPKERFSAEFPKEGPSILRIQQVVRGDSAAYFCASSPRGQDSYEQYFGPGTRLTVT.

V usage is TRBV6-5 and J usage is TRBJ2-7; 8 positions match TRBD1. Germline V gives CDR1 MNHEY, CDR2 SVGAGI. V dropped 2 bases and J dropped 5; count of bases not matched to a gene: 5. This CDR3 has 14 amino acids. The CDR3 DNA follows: TGTGCCAGCAGTTACAGGACAGGGAAAAACGAGCAGTACTTC. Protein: CASSYRTGKNEQYF.

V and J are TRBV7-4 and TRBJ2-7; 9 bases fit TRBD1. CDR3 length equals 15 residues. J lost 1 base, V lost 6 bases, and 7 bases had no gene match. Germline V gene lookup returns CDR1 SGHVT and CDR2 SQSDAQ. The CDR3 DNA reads TGTGCCAGCAGACCTCACAGGGGGCTTTCCTACGAGCAGTACTTC. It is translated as CASRPHRGLSYEQYF.

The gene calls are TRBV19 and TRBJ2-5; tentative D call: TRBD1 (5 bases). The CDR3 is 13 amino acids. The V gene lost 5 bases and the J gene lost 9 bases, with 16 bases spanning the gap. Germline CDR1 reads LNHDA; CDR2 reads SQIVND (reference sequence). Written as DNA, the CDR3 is TGTGCCAGTAGTTTACAGGCAATTGGGGCCCAGTACTTC. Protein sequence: CASSLQAIGAQYF. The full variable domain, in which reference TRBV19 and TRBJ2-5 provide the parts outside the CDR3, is DGGITQSPKYLFRKEGQNVTLSCEQNLNHDAMYWYRQDPGQGLRLIYYSQIVNDFQKGDIAEGYSVSREKKESFPLTVTSAQKNPTAFYLCASSLQAIGAQYFGPGTRLLVL.

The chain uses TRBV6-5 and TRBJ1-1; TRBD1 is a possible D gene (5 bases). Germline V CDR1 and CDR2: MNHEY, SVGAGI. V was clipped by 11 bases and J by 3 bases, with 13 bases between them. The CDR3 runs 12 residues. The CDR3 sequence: CACLRVYTEAFF. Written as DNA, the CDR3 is TGTGCCTGTCTCAGGGTTTACACTGAAGCTTTCTTT.

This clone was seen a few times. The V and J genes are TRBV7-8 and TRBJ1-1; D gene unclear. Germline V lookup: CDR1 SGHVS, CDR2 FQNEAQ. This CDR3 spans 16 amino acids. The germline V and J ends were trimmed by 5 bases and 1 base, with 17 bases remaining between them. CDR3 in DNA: TGTGCCAGCAGCCCTAGAGGCAGTGGTGGGAACACTGAAGCTTTCTTT. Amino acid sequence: CASSPRGSGGNTEAFF. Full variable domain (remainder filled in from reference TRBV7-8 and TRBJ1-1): GAGVSQSPRYKVAKRGQDVALRCDPISGHVSLFWYQQALGQGPEFLTYFQNEAQLDKSGLPSDRFFAERPEGSVSTLKIQRTQQEDSAVYLCASSPRGSGGNTEAFFGQGTRLTVV.

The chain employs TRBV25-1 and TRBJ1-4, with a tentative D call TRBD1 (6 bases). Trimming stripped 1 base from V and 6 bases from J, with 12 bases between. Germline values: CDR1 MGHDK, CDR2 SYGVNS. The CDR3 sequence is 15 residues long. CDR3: CASSEWGKGDEKLFF. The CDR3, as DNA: TGTGCCAGCAGTGAATGGGGTAAGGGGGATGAAAAACTGTTTTTT.

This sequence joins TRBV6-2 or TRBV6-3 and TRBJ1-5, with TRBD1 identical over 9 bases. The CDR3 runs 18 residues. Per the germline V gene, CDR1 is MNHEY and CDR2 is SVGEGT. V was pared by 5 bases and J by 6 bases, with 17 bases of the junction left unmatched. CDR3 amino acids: CASSTPGTGKGPGQPQHF. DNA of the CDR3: TGTGCCAGCAGTACTCCCGGGACAGGGAAGGGACCCGGTCAGCCCCAGCATTTT.

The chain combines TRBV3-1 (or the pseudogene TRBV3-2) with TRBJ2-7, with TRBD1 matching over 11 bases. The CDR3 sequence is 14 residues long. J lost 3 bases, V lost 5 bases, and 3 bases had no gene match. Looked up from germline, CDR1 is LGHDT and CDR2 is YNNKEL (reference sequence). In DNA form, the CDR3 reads TGTGCCAGCAGCACCGGGACAGGGGGCTACGAGCAGTACTTC. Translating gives CASSTGTGGYEQYF.

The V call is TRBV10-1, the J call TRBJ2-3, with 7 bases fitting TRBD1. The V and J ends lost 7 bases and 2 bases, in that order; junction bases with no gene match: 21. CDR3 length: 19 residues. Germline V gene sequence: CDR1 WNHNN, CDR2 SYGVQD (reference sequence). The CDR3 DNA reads TGCGCCAGCATCCCTTCCGGGACAGAGGGGGAGCGGAACACAGATACGCAGTATTTT. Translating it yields CASIPSGTEGERNTDTQYF.

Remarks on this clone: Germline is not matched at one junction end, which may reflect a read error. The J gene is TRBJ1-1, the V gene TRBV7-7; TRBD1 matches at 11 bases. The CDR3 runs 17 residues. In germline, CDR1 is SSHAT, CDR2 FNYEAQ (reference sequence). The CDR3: CASSLYGQGAVNTEAFF. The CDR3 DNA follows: TGTGCTAGCAGCTTATACGGACAGGGGGCGGTGAACACTGAAGCTTTCTTT.

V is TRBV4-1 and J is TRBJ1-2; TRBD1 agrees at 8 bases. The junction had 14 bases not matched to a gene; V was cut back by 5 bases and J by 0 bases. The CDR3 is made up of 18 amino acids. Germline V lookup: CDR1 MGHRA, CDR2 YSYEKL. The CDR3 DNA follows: TGCGCCAGCAGCGAAACAGGGGGTTCCAGCCAAGCTAACTATGGCTACACCTTC. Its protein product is CASSETGGSSQANYGYTF.

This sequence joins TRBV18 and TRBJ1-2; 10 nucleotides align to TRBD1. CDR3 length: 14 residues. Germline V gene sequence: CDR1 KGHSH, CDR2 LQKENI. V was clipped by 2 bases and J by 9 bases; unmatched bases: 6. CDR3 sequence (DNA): TGTGCCAGCTCACCAGAGGGACAGGGGCTAAGCTACACCTTC. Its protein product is CASSPEGQGLSYTF.

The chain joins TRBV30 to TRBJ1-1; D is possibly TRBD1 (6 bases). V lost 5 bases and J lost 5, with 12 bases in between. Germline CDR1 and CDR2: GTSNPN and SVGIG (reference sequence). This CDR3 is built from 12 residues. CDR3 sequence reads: CAWGRQGTEAFF. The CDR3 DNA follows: TGTGCCTGGGGGCGCCAGGGGACTGAAGCTTTCTTT.

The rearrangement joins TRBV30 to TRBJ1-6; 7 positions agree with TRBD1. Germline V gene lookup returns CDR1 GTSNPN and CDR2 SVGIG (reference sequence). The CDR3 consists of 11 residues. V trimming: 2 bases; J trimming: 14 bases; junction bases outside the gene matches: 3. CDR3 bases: TGTGCCTGGAGTCCAGGGGGTACCCTCCACTTT. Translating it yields CAWSPGGTLHF.

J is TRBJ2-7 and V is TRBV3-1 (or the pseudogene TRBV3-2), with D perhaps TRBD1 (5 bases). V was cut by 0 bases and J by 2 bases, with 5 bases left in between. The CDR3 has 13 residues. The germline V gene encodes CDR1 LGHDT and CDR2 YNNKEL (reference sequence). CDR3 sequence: CASSQDRAYEQYF. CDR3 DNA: TGTGCCAGCAGCCAAGACAGGGCCTACGAGCAGTACTTC.

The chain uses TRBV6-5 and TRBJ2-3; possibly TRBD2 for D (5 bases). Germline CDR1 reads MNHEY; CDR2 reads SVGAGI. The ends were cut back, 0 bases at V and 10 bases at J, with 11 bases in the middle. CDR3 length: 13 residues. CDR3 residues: CASSYSASQPQYF. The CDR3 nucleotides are TGTGCCAGCAGTTACTCCGCTAGCCAGCCGCAGTATTTT.

CDR3 nucleotides: TGTGCCAGCAGTGACTCGGGACAGACTAATTCACCCCTCCACTTT. The encoded protein is CASSDSGQTNSPLHF. The rearrangement links TRBV6-4 to TRBJ1-6; TRBD1 matches at 7 bases. Germline-derived CDR1 and CDR2 are MRHNA and SNTAGT. The ends lost 0 bases at V and 6 bases at J; junction bases unmatched: 2. CDR3 size: 15 residues.

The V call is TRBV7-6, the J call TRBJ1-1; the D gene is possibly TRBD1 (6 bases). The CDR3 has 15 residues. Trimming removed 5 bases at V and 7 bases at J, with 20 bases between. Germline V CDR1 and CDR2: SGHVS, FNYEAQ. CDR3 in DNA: TGTGCCAGCAGCCAAAGTCGTCAGGGGCCGGATGAAGCTTTCTTT. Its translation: CASSQSRQGPDEAFF.

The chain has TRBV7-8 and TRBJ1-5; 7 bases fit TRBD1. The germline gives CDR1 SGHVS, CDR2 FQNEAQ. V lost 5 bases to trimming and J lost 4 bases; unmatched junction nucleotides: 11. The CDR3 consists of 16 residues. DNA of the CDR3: TGTGCCAGCAGCGAAGGGACAGCAAGATTTAATCAGCCCCAGCATTTT. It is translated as CASSEGTARFNQPQHF.

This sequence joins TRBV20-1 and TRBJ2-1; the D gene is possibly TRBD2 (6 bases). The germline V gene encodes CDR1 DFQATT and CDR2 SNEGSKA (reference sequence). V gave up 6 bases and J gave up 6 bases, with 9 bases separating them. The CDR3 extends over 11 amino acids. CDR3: CSAGRGNEQFF. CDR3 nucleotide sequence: TGCAGTGCCGGGCGGGGCAATGAGCAGTTCTTC.

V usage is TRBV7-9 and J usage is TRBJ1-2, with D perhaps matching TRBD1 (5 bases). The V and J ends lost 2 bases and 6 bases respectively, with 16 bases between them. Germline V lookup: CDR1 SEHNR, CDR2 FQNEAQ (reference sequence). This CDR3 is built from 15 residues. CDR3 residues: CASSLPGTTIDGYTF. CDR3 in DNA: TGTGCCAGCAGCTTACCCGGGACTACGATCGATGGCTACACCTTC.

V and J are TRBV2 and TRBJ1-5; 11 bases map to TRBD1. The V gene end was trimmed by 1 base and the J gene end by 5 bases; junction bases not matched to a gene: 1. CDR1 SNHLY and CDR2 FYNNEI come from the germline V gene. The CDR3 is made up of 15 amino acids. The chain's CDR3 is CASSEGTGGHQPQHF. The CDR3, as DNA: TGTGCCAGCAGTGAAGGGACAGGGGGCCATCAGCCCCAGCATTTT.

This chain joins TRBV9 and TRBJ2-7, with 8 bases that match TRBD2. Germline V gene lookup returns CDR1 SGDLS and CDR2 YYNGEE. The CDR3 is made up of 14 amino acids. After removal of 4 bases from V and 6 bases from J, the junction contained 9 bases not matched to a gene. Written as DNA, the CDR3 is TGTGCCAGCAGCCTTACTAGCGGAGAGGCCGAGCAGTACTTC. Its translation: CASSLTSGEAEQYF.